This T cell receptor beta chain appears in the sequencing data of a study of OX40 agonist ivuxolimab in advanced cancers. Whole-study results and caveats: Mean expanded clone counts were higher in CD8+ than CD4+ T cells.

The CDR3 has 17 residues. The J segment lost 6 bases and the V segment lost 5 bases, leaving 11 bases of the junction unmatched. Germline CDR1 is SGHTA and CDR2 is FQGNSA. Comment on this clone: Its cognate antigen is unknown.

The method was immunoSEQ multiplex PCR; TCRdb's version includes in-frame clones alone and lacks a portion of them. This sample has tens of thousands of clones, with 80% found just once. The receptor was derived from an adult with an advanced solid tumor such as melanoma, head and neck, liver or kidney cancer. This chain connects TRBV7-2 to TRBJ2-3, with TRBD2 matching 13 bases. The sample was CD4+ or CD8+ T cells sorted from blood, taken in a trial of the OX40 agonist ivuxolimab. CDR3 coding DNA: TGTGCCAGCAGCGCCTTCCGACTAGCGGGGGGTCCCGATACGCAGTATTTT. It yields the protein CASSAFRLAGGPDTQYF.